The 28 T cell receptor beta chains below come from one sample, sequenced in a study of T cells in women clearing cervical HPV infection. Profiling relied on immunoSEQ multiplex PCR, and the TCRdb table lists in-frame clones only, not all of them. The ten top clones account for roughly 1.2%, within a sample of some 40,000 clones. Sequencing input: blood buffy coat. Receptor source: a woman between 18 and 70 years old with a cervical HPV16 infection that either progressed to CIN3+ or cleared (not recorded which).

This chain's CDR3 is CASSYRAGGVNTEAFF. The covered CDR3 bases are TGTGCCAGCAGTTACAGGGCAGGGGGTGTGAACACTGAA. This chain links TRBV6-2 or TRBV6-3 with TRBJ1-1, with 7 bases that match TRBD1. The read terminates 3 residues ahead of where the CDR3 ends, so the germline J gene completes it. Trimming cost V 2 bases and J 0 bases; bases outside gene matches: 6. Per the germline V gene, CDR1 is MNHEY and CDR2 is SVGEGT. There are 16 residues in the CDR3.

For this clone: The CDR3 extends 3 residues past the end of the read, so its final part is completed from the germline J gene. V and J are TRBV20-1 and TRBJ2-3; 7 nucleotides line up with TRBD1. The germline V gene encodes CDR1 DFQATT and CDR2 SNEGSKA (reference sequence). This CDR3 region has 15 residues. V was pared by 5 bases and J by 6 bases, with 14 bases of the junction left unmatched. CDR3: CSAPQGDPAWDTQYF. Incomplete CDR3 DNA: TGCAGTGCTCCCCAGGGGGACCCGGCGTGGGATACG.

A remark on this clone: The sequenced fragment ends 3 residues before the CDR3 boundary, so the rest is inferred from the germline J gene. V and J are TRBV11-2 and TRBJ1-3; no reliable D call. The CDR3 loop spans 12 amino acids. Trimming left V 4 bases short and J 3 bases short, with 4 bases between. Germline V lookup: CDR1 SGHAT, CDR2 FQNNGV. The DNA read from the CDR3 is TGTGCCAGCAGCTCCGGTGGAAACACC. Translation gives CASSSGGNT. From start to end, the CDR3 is CASSSGGNTIYF.

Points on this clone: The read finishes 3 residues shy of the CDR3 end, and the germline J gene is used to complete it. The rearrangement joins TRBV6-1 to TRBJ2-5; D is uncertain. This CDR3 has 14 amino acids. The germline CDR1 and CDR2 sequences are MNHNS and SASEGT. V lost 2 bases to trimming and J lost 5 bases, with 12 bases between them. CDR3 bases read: TGTGCCAGCAGTGAATGGAGACCACAGGAGACC. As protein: CASSEWRPQET. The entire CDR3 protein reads CASSEWRPQETQYF.

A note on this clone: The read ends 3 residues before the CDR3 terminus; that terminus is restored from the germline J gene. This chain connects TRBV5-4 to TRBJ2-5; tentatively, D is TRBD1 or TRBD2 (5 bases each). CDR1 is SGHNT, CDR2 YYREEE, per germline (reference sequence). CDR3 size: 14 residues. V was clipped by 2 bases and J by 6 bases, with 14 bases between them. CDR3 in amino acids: CASSFLQEEKTQYF. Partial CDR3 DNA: TGTGCCAGCAGCTTTTTACAGGAGGAAAAGACC.

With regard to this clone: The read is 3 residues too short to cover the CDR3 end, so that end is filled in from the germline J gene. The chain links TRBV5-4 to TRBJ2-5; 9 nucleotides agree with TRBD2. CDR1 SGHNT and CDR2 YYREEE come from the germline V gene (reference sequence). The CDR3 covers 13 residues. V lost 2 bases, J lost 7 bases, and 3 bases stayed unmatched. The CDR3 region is CASSFWTSATQYF. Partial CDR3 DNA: TGTGCCAGCAGCTTCTGGACTAGCGCGACC.

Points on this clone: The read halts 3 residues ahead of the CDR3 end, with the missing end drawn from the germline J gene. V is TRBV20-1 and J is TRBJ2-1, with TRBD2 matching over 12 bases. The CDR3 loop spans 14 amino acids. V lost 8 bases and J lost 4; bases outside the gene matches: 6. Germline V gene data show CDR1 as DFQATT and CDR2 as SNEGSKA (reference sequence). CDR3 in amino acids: CSSNGLAGYNEQFF. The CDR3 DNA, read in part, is TGCAGTTCAAATGGACTAGCGGGATACAATGAG.

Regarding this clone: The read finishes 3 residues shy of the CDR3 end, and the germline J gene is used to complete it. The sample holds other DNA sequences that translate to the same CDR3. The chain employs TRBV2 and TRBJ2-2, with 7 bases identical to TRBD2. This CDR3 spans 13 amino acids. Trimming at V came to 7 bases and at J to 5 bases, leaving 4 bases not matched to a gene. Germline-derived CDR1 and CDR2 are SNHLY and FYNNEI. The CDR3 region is CASKRGETGELFF. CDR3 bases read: TGTGCCAGCAAGCGGGGAGAAACCGGGGAG.

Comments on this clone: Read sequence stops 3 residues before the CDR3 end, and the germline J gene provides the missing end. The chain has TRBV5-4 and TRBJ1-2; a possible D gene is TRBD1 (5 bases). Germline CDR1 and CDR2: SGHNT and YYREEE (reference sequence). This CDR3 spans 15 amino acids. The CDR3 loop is CASSPTGVLTETYTF. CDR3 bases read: TGTGCCAGCAGCCCTACGGGGGTACTAACGGAGACC.

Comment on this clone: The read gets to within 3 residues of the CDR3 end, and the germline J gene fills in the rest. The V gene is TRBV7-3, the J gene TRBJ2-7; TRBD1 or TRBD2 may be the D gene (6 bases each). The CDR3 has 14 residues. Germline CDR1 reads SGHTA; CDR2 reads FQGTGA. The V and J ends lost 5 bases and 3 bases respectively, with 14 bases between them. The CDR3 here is CASSGGGGVYEQYF. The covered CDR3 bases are TGTGCCAGCAGCGGAGGGGGTGGGGTCTACGAG.

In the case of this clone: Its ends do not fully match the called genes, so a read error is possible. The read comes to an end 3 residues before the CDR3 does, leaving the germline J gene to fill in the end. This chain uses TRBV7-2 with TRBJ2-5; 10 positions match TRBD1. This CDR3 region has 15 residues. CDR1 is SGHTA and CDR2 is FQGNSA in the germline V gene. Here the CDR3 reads CAGSLGTGEGETQYF. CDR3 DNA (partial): TGTGCCGGCAGCTTAGGGACAGGGGAGGGGGAGACC.

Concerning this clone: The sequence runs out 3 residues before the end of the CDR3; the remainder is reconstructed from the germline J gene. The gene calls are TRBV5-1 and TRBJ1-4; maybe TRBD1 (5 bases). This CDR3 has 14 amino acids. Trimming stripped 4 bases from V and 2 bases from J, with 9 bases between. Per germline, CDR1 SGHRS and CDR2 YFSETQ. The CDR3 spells CASSPQGTNEKLFF. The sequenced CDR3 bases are TGCGCCAGCAGCCCCCAGGGTACTAATGAAAAA.

CDR3 loop: CSARDQNSGRASSKDEQFF. The sequenced CDR3 bases are TGCAGTGCTAGAGATCAGAATAGCGGGAGGGCCAGCTCCAAGGATGAG. The chain uses TRBV20-1 and TRBJ2-1, with 11 nucleotides matching TRBD2. The sequenced fragment ends 3 residues before the CDR3 boundary, so the rest is inferred from the germline J gene. V shed 0 bases and J 8 bases; nucleotides not matched to a gene: 18. CDR3 size: 19 residues. Germline CDR1 and CDR2: DFQATT and SNEGSKA (reference sequence).

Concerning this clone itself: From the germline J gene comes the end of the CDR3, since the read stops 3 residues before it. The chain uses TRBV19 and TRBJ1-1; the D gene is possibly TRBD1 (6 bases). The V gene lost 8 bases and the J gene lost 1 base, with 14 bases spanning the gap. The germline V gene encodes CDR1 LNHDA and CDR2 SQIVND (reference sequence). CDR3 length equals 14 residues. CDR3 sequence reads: CASGHPTGNTEAFF. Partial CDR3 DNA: TGTGCCAGTGGTCACCCGACAGGGAACACTGAA.

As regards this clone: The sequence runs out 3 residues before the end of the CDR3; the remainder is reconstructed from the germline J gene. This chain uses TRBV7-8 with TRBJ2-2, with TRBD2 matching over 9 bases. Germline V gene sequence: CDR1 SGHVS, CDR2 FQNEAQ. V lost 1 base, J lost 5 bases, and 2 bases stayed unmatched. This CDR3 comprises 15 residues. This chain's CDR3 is CASSLGLAATGELFF. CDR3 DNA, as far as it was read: TGTGCCAGCAGCTTAGGACTAGCGGCAACCGGGGAG.

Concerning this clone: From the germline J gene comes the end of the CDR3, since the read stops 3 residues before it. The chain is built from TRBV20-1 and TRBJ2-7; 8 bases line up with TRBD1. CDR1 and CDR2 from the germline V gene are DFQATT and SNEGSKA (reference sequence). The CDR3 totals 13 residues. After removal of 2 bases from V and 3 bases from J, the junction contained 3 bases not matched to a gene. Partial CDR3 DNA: TGCAGTGCTAGAAGACAGGGGCGCTACGAG. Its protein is CSARRQGRYE. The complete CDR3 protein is CSARRQGRYEQYF.

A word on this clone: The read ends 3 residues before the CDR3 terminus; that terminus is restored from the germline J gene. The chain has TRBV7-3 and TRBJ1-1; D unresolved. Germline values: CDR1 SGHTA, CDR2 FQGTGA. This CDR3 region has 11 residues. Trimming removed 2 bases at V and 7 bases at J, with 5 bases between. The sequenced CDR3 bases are TGTGCCAGCAGCTTAGGGCGTGAA. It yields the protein CASSLGRE. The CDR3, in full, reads CASSLGREAFF.

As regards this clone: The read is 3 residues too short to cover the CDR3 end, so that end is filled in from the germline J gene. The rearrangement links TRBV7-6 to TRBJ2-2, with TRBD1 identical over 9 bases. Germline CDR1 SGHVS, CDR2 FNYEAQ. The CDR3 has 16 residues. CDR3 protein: CASSPEGTGHPPPLFF. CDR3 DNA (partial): TGTGCCAGCAGCCCAGAGGGGACAGGGCACCCGCCCCCG.

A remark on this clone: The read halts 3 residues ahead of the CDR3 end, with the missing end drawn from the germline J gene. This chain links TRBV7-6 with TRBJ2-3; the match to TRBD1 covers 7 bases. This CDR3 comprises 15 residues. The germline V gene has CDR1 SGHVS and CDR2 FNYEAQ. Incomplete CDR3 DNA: TGTGCCAGCAGCTTAAACAGGGGACCCCAAGAGACG. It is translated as CASSLNRGPQET. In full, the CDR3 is CASSLNRGPQETQYF.

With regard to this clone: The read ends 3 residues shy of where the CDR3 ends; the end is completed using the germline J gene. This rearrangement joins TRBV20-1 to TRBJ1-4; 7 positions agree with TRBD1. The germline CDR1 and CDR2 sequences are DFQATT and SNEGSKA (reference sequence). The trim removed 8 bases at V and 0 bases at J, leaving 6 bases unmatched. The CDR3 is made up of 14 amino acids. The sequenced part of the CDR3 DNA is TGCAGTTGGACAGGAGTTGCAACTAATGAAAAA. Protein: CSWTGVATNEK. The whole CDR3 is CSWTGVATNEKLFF.

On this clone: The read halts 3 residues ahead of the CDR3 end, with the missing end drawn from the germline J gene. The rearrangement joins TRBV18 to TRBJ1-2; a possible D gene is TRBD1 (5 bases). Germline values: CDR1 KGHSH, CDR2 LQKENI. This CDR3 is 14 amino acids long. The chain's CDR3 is CASSGGLQYNDYTF. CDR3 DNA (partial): TGTGCCAGCTCCGGGGGGTTACAGTACAATGAC.

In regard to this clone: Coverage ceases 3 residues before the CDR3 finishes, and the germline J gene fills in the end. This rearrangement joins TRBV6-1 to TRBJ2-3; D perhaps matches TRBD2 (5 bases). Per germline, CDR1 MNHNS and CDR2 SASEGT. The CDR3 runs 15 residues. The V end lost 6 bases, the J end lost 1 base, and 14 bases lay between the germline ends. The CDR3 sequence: CASRETGSRTDTQYF. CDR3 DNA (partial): TGTGCCAGCAGGGAAACGGGGTCTCGCACAGATACG.

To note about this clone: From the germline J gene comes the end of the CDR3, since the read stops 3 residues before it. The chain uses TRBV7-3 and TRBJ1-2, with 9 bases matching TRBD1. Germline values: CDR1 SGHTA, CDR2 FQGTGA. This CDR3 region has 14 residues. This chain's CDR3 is CASSLTDRGRDYTF. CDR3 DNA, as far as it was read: TGTGCCAGCAGCTTAACGGACAGGGGAAGAGAC.

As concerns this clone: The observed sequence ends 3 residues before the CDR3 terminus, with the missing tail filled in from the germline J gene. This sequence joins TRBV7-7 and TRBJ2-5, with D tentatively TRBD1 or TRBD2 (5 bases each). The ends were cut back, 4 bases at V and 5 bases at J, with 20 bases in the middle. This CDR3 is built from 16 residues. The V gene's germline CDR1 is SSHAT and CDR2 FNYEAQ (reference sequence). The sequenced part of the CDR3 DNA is TGTGCCAGCAGCTCCTCCGGGATTGTTTCAGGGGAGACC. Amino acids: CASSSSGIVSGET. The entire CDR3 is CASSSSGIVSGETQYF.

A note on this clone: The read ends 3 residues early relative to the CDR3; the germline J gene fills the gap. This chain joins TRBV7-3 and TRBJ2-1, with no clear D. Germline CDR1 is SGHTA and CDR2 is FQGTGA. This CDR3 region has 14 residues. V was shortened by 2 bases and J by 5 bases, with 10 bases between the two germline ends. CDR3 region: CASSLGVGDNEQFF. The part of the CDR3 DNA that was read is TGTGCCAGCAGCTTAGGCGTGGGCGACAATGAG.

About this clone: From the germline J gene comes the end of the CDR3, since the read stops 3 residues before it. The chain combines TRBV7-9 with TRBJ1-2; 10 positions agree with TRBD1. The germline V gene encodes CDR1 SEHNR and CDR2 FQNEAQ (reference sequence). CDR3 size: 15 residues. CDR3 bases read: TGTGCCAGCAGCTTAGCCGGGACAGGGGATGTCGGC. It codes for CASSLAGTGDVG. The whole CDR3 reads CASSLAGTGDVGYTF.

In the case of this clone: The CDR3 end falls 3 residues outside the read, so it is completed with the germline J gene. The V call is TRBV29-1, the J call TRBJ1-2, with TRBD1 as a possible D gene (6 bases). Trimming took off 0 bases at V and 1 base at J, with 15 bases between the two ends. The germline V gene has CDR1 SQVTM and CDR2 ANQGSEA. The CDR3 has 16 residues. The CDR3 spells CSVEEVGGPGNYGYTF. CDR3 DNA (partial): TGCAGCGTTGAAGAAGTGGGGGGGCCGGGTAACTATGGC.

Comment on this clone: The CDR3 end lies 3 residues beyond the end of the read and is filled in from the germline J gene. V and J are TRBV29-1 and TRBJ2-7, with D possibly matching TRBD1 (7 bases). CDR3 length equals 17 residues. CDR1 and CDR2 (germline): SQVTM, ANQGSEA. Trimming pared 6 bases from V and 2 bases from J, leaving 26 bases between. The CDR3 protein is CSVYQGGHILRTYEQYF. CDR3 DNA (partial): TGCAGCGTCTATCAGGGGGGACACATCCTCCGAACCTACGAG.